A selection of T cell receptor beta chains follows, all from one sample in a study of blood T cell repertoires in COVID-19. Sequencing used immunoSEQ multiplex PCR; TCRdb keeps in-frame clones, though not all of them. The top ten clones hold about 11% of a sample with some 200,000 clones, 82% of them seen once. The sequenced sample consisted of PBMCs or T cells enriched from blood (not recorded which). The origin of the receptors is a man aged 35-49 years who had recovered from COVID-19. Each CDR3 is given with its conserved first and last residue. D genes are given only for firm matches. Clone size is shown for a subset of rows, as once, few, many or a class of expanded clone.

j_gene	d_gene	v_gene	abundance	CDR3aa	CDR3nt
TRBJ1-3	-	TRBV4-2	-	CASSQGGGPSSGNTIYF	TGTGCCAGCAGCCAAGGGGGAGGGCCGAGCTCTGGAAACACCATATATTTT
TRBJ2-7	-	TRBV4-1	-	CASSQDTTRLRNLDEQYF	TGCGCCAGCAGCCAAGATACCACCCGACTAAGAAACTTAGACGAGCAGTACTTC
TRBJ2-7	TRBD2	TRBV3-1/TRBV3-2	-	CASSPRLAGGPEQYF	TGTGCCAGCAGCCCGCGACTAGCGGGAGGCCCCGAGCAGTACTTC
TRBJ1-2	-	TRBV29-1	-	CSVLVQGMGGYTF	TGCAGCGTTTTGGTACAGGGTATGGGGGGCTACACCTTC
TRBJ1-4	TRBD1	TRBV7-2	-	CASSGNTGADEKLFF	TGTGCCAGCAGCGGAAACACAGGGGCTGATGAAAAACTGTTTTTT
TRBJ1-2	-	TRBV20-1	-	CSASRGTNYGYTF	TGCAGTGCTAGTCGGGGGACCAACTATGGCTACACCTTC
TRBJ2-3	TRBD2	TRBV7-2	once	CASSLVGGDTQYF	TGTGCCAGCAGCTTAGTGGGAGGGGATACGCAGTATTTT
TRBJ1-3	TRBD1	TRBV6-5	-	CASSTGVAGNTIYF	TGTGCCAGCAGTACAGGGGTCGCTGGAAACACCATATATTTT
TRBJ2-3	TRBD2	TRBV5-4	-	CASSLASSGRYPTDTQYF	TGTGCCAGCAGCTTGGCGTCTAGCGGGCGATACCCCACAGATACGCAGTATTTT
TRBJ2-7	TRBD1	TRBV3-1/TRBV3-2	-	CASSHLPGQGSGAYF	TGTGCCAGCAGCCATCTCCCGGGACAGGGGTCGGGTGCATACTTC
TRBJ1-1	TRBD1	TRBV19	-	CASSQTRGASPEAFF	TGTGCCAGTAGTCAGACCAGGGGGGCCTCTCCTGAAGCTTTCTTT
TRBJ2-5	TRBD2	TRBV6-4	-	CASSEVAGGPETQYF	TGTGCCAGCAGTGAGGTAGCGGGAGGGCCGGAGACCCAGTACTTC
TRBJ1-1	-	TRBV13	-	CASSTTKNTEAFF	TGTGCCAGCAGCACTACAAAGAACACTGAAGCTTTCTTT
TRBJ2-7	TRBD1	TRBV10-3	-	CAISDRGQGYEQYF	TGTGCCATCAGTGACCGGGGACAGGGGTACGAGCAGTACTTC
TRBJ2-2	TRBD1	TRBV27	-	CASSRYRDRSYAGELFF	TGTGCCAGCAGTCGGTATAGGGACAGATCGTACGCCGGGGAGCTGTTTTTT
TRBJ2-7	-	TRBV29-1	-	CSVDAGAEQYF	TGCAGCGTTGATGCAGGGGCCGAGCAGTACTTC
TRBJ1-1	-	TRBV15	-	CATSRGGAGAVNTEAFF	TGTGCCACCAGCAGAGGAGGGGCGGGGGCCGTGAACACTGAAGCTTTCTTT
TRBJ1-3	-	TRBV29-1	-	CSVDGRGTGNTIYF	TGCAGCGTTGACGGTAGGGGTACAGGAAACACCATATATTTT
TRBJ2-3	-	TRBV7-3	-	CASSPGSGTQYF	TGTGCCAGCAGCCCGGGTTCGGGTACGCAGTATTTT
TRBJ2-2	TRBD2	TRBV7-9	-	CASSSTSGKSNTGELFF	TGTGCCAGCAGCTCGACTAGCGGGAAGTCCAACACCGGGGAGCTGTTTTTT
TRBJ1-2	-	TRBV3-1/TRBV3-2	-	CASSLVVSGAGGYTF	TGTGCCAGCAGCCTCGTAGTATCCGGGGCGGGGGGCTACACCTTC
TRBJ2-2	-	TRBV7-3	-	CASSRGSGELFF	TGTGCCAGCAGCCGAGGGTCCGGGGAGCTGTTTTTT
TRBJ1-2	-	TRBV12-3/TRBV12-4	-	CASSSGLVYGYTF	TGTGCCAGCAGTTCGGGACTGGTCTATGGCTACACCTTC
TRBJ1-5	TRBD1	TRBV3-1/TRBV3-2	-	CASSPRQGMSNQPQHF	TGTGCCAGCAGCCCCCGACAGGGGATGAGCAATCAGCCCCAGCATTTT
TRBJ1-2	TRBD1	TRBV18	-	CASSQGLVGQGYGYTF	TGTGCCAGCTCACAAGGCCTGGTCGGACAGGGCTATGGCTACACCTTC
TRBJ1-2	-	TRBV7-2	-	CASSLDYGYGYTF	TGTGCCAGCAGCTTAGACTACGGCTATGGCTACACCTTC
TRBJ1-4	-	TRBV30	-	CAWSEGSTNEKLFF	TGTGCCTGGAGCGAGGGATCGACTAATGAAAAACTGTTTTTT
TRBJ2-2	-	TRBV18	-	CASSPREDSTGELFF	TGTGCCAGCTCACCAAGGGAGGATTCAACCGGGGAGCTGTTTTTT
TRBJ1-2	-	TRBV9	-	CASSVGQEYTSSYGYTF	TGTGCCAGCAGCGTTGGCCAGGAATATACGTCGAGCTATGGCTACACCTTC
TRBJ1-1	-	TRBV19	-	CASRNGGTEYMNTEAFF	TGTGCCAGTAGAAACGGCGGGACCGAGTACATGAACACTGAAGCTTTCTTT